This is a list of T cell receptor beta chains from one sample in a study of regulatory T cells in long-lasting Graves disease. TCRdb used MiXCR to reprocess the multiplex PCR reads, holding one entry per CDR3 protein. The sample records hundreds of thousands of distinct CDR3 sequences, roughly 13% being singletons. These data were also filed under a second study, of T cells in Graves' hyperthyroidism and ophthalmopathy.

The source material was peripheral blood mononuclear cells (PBMCs), sampled at new diagnosis, from a patient treated with antithyroid drugs. Receptors originate from a man aged 30-40 years with Graves disease. The CDR3 runs from the conserved cysteine through the conserved F or W. D genes are given only for firm matches. Clone size, where shown, is once, few, many, or a class for clones that have expanded.

v_gene,j_gene,abundance,d_gene,CDR3aa,CDR3nt
TRBV13,TRBJ2-7,.,TRBD2,CASSLAQLAGKTYEQYF,TGTGCCAGCAGCTTAGCCCAACTAGCGGGAAAAACCTACGAGCAGTACTTC
TRBV19,TRBJ2-5,many,.,CASSTGHHGETQYF,TGTGCCAGTAGTACAGGACACCACGGGGAGACCCAGTACTTC
TRBV27,TRBJ2-5,many,TRBD2,CASSFRASGVGGETQYF,TGTGCCAGCAGTTTTCGGGCTAGCGGGGTAGGGGGAGAGACCCAGTACTTC
TRBV11-2,TRBJ2-3,many,.,CASSLDRGQTQYF,TGTGCCAGCAGCTTAGATCGGGGTCAGACGCAGTATTTT
TRBV5-5,TRBJ2-7,many,TRBD2,CASSSLAGNEQYF,TGTGCCAGCAGCTCCTTAGCGGGAAACGAGCAGTACTTC
TRBV7-2,TRBJ2-3,many,.,CASSSRDGDTQYF,TGTGCCAGCAGCTCCCGGGATGGGGATACGCAGTATTTT
TRBV5-1,TRBJ1-1,few,.,CASSFPMKGQNTEAFF,TGCGCCAGCAGCTTCCCCATGAAAGGGCAAAACACTGAAGCTTTCTTT
TRBV3-1,TRBJ2-7,.,TRBD2,CASSQGLAGEYEQYF,TGTGCCAGCAGCCAAGGACTAGCGGGAGAGTACGAGCAGTACTTC
TRBV19,TRBJ2-6,.,TRBD1,CASSKGQGAAGANVLTF,TGTGCCAGTAGTAAGGGACAGGGGGCTGCTGGGGCCAACGTCCTGACTTTC
TRBV11-2,TRBJ1-1,many,TRBD1,CASSRGGITEAFF,TGTGCCAGCAGCCGAGGGGGCATCACTGAAGCTTTCTTT
TRBV12-3/TRBV12-4,TRBJ1-3,few,TRBD1,CASSPDRKGNTIYF,TGTGCCAGCAGTCCGGACAGGAAAGGAAACACCATATATTTT
TRBV7-3,TRBJ2-1,many,TRBD2,CASSRAGGPSEQFF,TGTGCCAGCAGTAGAGCGGGAGGGCCGAGTGAGCAGTTCTTC
TRBV11-2,TRBJ2-1,many,TRBD2,CASSSRTSGSLRNEQFF,TGTGCCAGCAGCTCCCGGACTAGCGGGAGCCTTCGCAATGAGCAGTTCTTC
TRBV6-5,TRBJ1-2,many,.,CASSSFDSEEGYTF,TGTGCCAGCAGTTCCTTTGACAGCGAAGAGGGCTACACCTTC
TRBV5-4,TRBJ2-7,.,TRBD2,CASSPRGSSGRLSSYEQYF,TGTGCCAGCAGCCCACGTGGGAGTAGCGGGAGGCTGAGCTCCTACGAGCAGTACTTC
TRBV4-1,TRBJ2-3,.,.,CASSQVAAGLSTDTQYF,TGCGCCAGCAGCCAAGTCGCGGCGGGACTGAGCACAGATACGCAGTATTTT
TRBV14,TRBJ2-3,few,.,CASSPRPGNTDTQYF,TGTGCCAGCAGCCCCCGACCAGGAAACACAGATACGCAGTATTTT
TRBV28,TRBJ1-5,few,.,CASSYVGRGGPQHF,TGTGCCAGCAGTTATGTAGGAAGGGGGGGGCCCCAGCATTTT
TRBV6-2/TRBV6-3,TRBJ2-7,many,.,CASSYSFRTVNGEQYF,TGTGCCAGCAGTTACTCGTTCCGGACAGTGAACGGGGAGCAGTACTTC
TRBV20-1,TRBJ2-7,many,TRBD2,CSASSQREIYEQYF,TGCAGTGCTAGTTCCCAGCGGGAGATCTACGAGCAGTACTTC
TRBV7-9,TRBJ2-1,few,TRBD2,CASSPPGLAGYNEQFF,TGTGCCAGCAGCCCCCCGGGACTAGCGGGATACAATGAGCAGTTCTTC
TRBV13,TRBJ2-1,.,.,CASSPTGSYNEQSF,TGTGCCAGCAGCCCCACCGGCTCCTACAATGAGCAGTCCTTC
TRBV20-1,TRBJ1-2,.,TRBD1,CSARGTGGGYTF,TGCAGTGCTAGGGGGACAGGAGGAGGCTACACCTTC
TRBV20-1,TRBJ2-3,.,.,CSASRESDMQYF,TGCAGTGCTAGTCGGGAGTCAGATATGCAGTATTTT
TRBV12-3/TRBV12-4,TRBJ2-1,once,.,CASSLLDGGLNEQFF,TGTGCCAGCAGTTTGTTGGACGGGGGATTGAATGAGCAGTTCTTC
TRBV20-1,TRBJ2-3,.,TRBD2,CSPGLASGKVPDTQYF,TGCAGTCCGGGCCTTGCTAGCGGGAAAGTTCCAGATACGCAGTATTTT
TRBV18,TRBJ2-5,many,TRBD1,CASSPDRRRETQYF,TGTGCCAGCTCACCGGACAGGAGGAGAGAGACCCAGTACTTC
TRBV2,TRBJ2-7,.,TRBD2,CARGLERDEYEQYF,TGTGCCAGGGGGTTGGAGCGGGATGAATACGAGCAGTACTTC
TRBV29-1,TRBJ1-2,.,.,CSGRDGDYGYTF,TGCAGCGGTCGCGACGGGGACTATGGCTACACCTTC
TRBV28,TRBJ1-5,many,.,CASSPAGASNQPQHF,TGTGCCAGCAGCCCAGCCGGGGCCTCAAATCAGCCCCAGCATTTT
TRBV11-2,TRBJ2-5,many,TRBD2,CASSSLIASGGIETQYF,TGTGCCAGCAGCTCCCTTATAGCTAGCGGGGGGATTGAGACCCAGTACTTC
TRBV12-5,TRBJ2-5,.,TRBD1,CASGPRDRPQETQYF,TGTGCTAGTGGTCCCCGGGACAGACCCCAAGAGACCCAGTACTTC
TRBV20-1,TRBJ2-1,many,.,CSAAGGPLQYEQFF,TGCAGTGCTGCCGGGGGGCCTTTACAATATGAGCAGTTCTTC
TRBV20-1,TRBJ2-2,many,TRBD1,CSAARDRETGELFF,TGCAGTGCTGCTCGGGACAGGGAGACCGGGGAGCTGTTTTTT
TRBV11-3,TRBJ2-7,many,TRBD1,CASTLRWTGNEQYF,TGTGCCAGCACACTCAGATGGACAGGGAACGAGCAGTACTTC
TRBV11-3,TRBJ2-7,many,.,CASSPQLGVEQYF,TGTGCCAGCAGCCCTCAGCTAGGGGTCGAGCAGTACTTC
TRBV20-1,TRBJ2-7,many,.,CSAAVGGHEQYF,TGCAGTGCTGCCGTGGGCGGCCACGAGCAGTACTTC
TRBV30,TRBJ2-3,many,.,CAFLPRTGTDTQYF,TGTGCCTTCCTCCCCCGGACTGGCACAGATACGCAGTATTTT
TRBV20-1,TRBJ2-5,.,TRBD1,CSARDGTGAQETQYF,TGCAGTGCTAGAGATGGCACAGGGGCTCAGGAGACCCAGTACTTC
TRBV10-3,TRBJ2-3,few,.,CAISVGAIADTQYF,TGTGCCATCAGTGTGGGGGCGATCGCAGATACGCAGTATTTT
TRBV20-1,TRBJ2-7,many,TRBD2,CSARGGSGRFYEQYF,TGCAGTGCTAGAGGGGGTAGCGGGAGATTCTACGAGCAGTACTTC
TRBV7-3,TRBJ2-2,many,TRBD2,CASSSAGESQAGELFF,TGTGCCAGCAGCTCCGCGGGAGAATCTCAAGCCGGGGAGCTGTTTTTT
TRBV19,TRBJ1-5,.,.,CASSIDGANQPQHF,TGTGCCAGTAGTATAGACGGAGCCAATCAGCCCCAGCATTTT
TRBV19,TRBJ2-2,.,TRBD2,CASRKASGANTGELFF,TGTGCCAGTAGGAAAGCTAGCGGGGCTAACACCGGGGAGCTGTTTTTT
TRBV25-1,TRBJ1-4,few,.,CASRGGSNEKLFF,TGTGCCAGCAGGGGGGGATCTAATGAAAAACTGTTTTTT
TRBV11-2,TRBJ1-4,many,.,CASSPHGVNEKLFF,TGTGCCAGCAGCCCCCACGGCGTTAATGAAAAACTGTTTTTT
TRBV5-1,TRBJ1-5,.,TRBD1,CASSLRTGGVDQPQHF,TGCGCCAGCAGCTTGCGAACAGGGGGGGTGGATCAGCCCCAGCATTTT
TRBV12-3/TRBV12-4,TRBJ2-3,many,TRBD2,CASSLSAGVLYF,TGTGCCAGCAGTTTATCAGCGGGAGTCCTGTATTTT
TRBV2,TRBJ2-2,many,.,CASKKGTGELFF,TGTGCCAGCAAAAAGGGAACCGGGGAGCTGTTTTTT
TRBV20-1,TRBJ2-1,many,TRBD2,CSARASGRADEQFF,TGCAGTGCTAGAGCTAGCGGGAGGGCCGATGAGCAGTTCTTC
TRBV9,TRBJ1-1,few,TRBD1,CASSVQEGQGPFAQDTEAFF,TGTGCCAGCAGCGTGCAGGAGGGACAGGGGCCTTTTGCCCAGGACACTGAAGCTTTCTTT